Listed below are T cell receptor beta chains from one sample, sequenced in a study of shared clonotypes between healthy human individuals. Some clones are missing from TCRdb's copy, which holds only in-frame ones; the method was immunoSEQ multiplex PCR. Altogether 950,000 to 1,100,000 clones are present, around 76% being singletons, with the ten largest covering about 1.5%. The sample was memory CD4+ T cells sorted from blood. All receptors come from a man aged 18 to 29 in good health. CDR3s include the opening cysteine and the closing phenylalanine or tryptophan. D genes are given only for firm matches. Not all rows give a size; the values are once, few, many and, for expanded clones, a class.

once	TRBV15	.	TRBJ1-5	CATSSGDAQHF	TGTGCCACCAGCAGCGGAGACGCCCAGCATTTT
once	TRBV6-1	TRBD1	TRBJ2-7	CASAQGAVGEQYF	TGTGCCTCCGCACAGGGGGCAGTGGGCGAGCAGTACTTC
.	TRBV19	.	TRBJ1-1	CASSPGDPGYTEAFF	TGTGCCAGTAGTCCCGGGGACCCTGGATACACTGAAGCTTTCTTT
once	TRBV19	.	TRBJ1-2	CASRQENYGYTF	TGTGCCAGTAGACAGGAGAACTATGGCTACACCTTC
.	TRBV7-3	.	TRBJ2-2	CASSSKNTGELFF	TGTGCCAGCAGCTCCAAAAACACCGGGGAGCTGTTTTTT
.	TRBV11-2	TRBD2	TRBJ2-1	CASSPRLAGFPNNEQFF	TGTGCCAGCAGCCCCCGACTAGCGGGGTTTCCTAACAATGAGCAGTTCTTC
.	TRBV7-2	TRBD1	TRBJ1-4	CASSLLGQGDEKLFF	TGTGCCAGCAGCCTCCTGGGACAGGGCGATGAAAAACTGTTTTTT
.	TRBV7-8	.	TRBJ2-5	CASSLVGAWQETQYF	TGTGCCAGCAGCTTAGTCGGGGCGTGGCAAGAGACCCAGTACTTC
.	TRBV6-5	TRBD2	TRBJ2-3	CASSYRTSFDTQYF	TGTGCCAGCAGTTATCGGACTAGCTTCGACACGCAGTATTTT
.	TRBV4-1	TRBD2	TRBJ2-2	CASSQTLTRSGLAGDTGELFF	TGCGCCAGCAGCCAAACTCTTACCCGCTCGGGACTAGCGGGAGATACCGGGGAGCTGTTTTTT
.	TRBV27	TRBD1	TRBJ2-2	CASSPDRGGTGELFF	TGTGCCAGCAGTCCGGACAGGGGGGGGACCGGGGAGCTGTTTTTT
.	TRBV18	TRBD2	TRBJ2-3	CASSPRGGAIKTDTQYF	TGTGCCAGCTCACCCCGCGGGGGGGCGATAAAAACAGATACGCAGTATTTT
.	TRBV18	.	TRBJ2-4	CASRGQKNIQYF	TGTGCCAGCCGGGGACAAAAAAACATTCAGTACTTC
.	TRBV25-1	TRBD2	TRBJ2-2	CASRAGGPNVAGELFF	TGTGCCAGCAGAGCGGGGGGGCCGAATGTCGCCGGGGAGCTGTTTTTT